Presented here are 20 T cell receptor beta chains from one specimen sequenced in a study of cytomegalovirus exposure and HLA in healthy donors (dated by TCRdb to 2017 to 2019). The library was made by the immunoSEQ multiplex PCR assay. For the multiplex PCR, a mixture combining 60 forward primers for TCR Vbeta segments and 13 reverse primers for TCR Jbeta segments was used. Sourced from immuneACCESS, this table was stored by TCRdb with only in-frame sequences that have V and J called. A share of the clones is absent; for the studies checked, an unresolved V gene accounts for under half, and the remainder has no known explanation. The sample records about 150,000 clones, around 74% of which are singletons. The ten largest clonotypes hold roughly 4.5% of the sample. The sequenced sample consisted of PBMCs. The receptors stem from a man between 18 and 29 years old in good health and CMV-seropositive.

The chain has TRBV6-5 and TRBJ2-5; D possibly corresponds to TRBD1 (6 bases). The J call may not be correct, given that the DNA end is closer to TRBJ2-7. The V gene's germline CDR1 is MNHEY and CDR2 SVGAGI. The CDR3 length is 16 residues. In DNA form, the CDR3 reads TGTGCCAGCAGTTACCGGGGACATAGAGGCTCCTACGAGCAGTACTTC. Amino acid sequence: CASSYRGHRGSYEQYF.

This clone was recorded only once. This sequence joins TRBV5-1 and TRBJ2-7, with 10 bases matching TRBD1. The germline gives CDR1 SGHRS, CDR2 YFSETQ. V shed 4 bases, J shed 0 bases, and the junction held 4 bases outside the gene matches. The CDR3 extends over 15 amino acids. The DNA of the CDR3 is TGCGCCAGCAGCCGGGGACAGGGGATCTCCTACGAGCAGTACTTC. Protein: CASSRGQGISYEQYF.

This sequence joins TRBV7-8 and TRBJ1-1; D remains ambiguous. The germline V and J ends were trimmed by 3 bases and 1 base, with 9 bases remaining between them. The CDR3 totals 14 residues. Germline CDR1 is SGHVS and CDR2 is FQNEAQ. CDR3 nucleotides: TGTGCCAGCAGCTTTGAACTCCCGAACACTGAAGCTTTCTTT. Protein product: CASSFELPNTEAFF.

The V call is TRBV28, the J call TRBJ2-7; 9 nucleotides line up with TRBD2. The CDR3 contains 15 residues. Germline CDR1 and CDR2: MDHEN and SYDVKM. With 5 bases clipped from V and 0 bases from J, the junction kept 5 bases outside the gene matches. The CDR3 nucleotides read TGTGCCAGCAGTACTAGCGGGTCTATCTCCTACGAGCAGTACTTC. It codes for CASSTSGSISYEQYF.

V usage is TRBV6-5 and J usage is TRBJ1-3; tentative D call: TRBD1 (6 bases). The CDR3 covers 16 residues. Germline V lookup: CDR1 MNHEY, CDR2 SVGAGI. V lost 0 bases and J lost 0, with 9 bases in between. CDR3 bases: TGTGCCAGCAGTTACTCGAGAGGGGGCTCTGGAAACACCATATATTTT. Translation gives CASSYSRGGSGNTIYF.

The chain carries TRBV19 and TRBJ1-2; D may be TRBD1 (6 bases). V dropped 5 bases and J dropped 5 bases, with 24 bases sitting between them. The CDR3 contains 17 residues. Germline V lookup: CDR1 LNHDA, CDR2 SQIVND (reference sequence). The CDR3 DNA reads as TGTGCCAGTAGTGTCCGAGGGGGACGGTTGGAAGGATATGGCTACACCTTC. It codes for CASSVRGGRLEGYGYTF.

This rearrangement joins TRBV6-6 to TRBJ1-6, with D possibly matching TRBD1 (6 bases). CDR1 and CDR2 (germline): MNHNY, SVGAGI (reference sequence). The V and J ends lost 7 bases and 9 bases respectively, with 13 bases between them. The CDR3 loop spans 13 amino acids. CDR3 sequence: CASTQRGISPLHF. The CDR3 DNA is TGTGCCAGCACCCAGAGGGGGATTTCACCCCTCCACTTT.

The chain uses TRBV25-1 and TRBJ1-2; D may be TRBD1 (6 bases). The V gene's germline CDR1 is MGHDK and CDR2 SYGVNS. The CDR3 contains 14 residues. V lost 1 base and J lost 8, with 14 bases in between. The CDR3 here is CASSELMAGEGYTF. DNA of the CDR3: TGTGCCAGCAGTGAATTAATGGCAGGGGAAGGCTACACCTTC.

The gene calls are TRBV20-1 and TRBJ2-1, with D perhaps TRBD1 (5 bases). Trimming took off 7 bases at V and 6 bases at J, with 10 bases between the two ends. The CDR3 covers 11 residues. CDR1 and CDR2 (germline): DFQATT, SNEGSKA (reference sequence). CDR3 amino acids: CSVRTFNEQFF. CDR3 DNA: TGCAGTGTCAGGACATTCAATGAGCAGTTCTTC.

This CDR3 is CASSLSPGTEAFF. In nucleotides, the CDR3 is TGTGCCAGCAGCTTAAGTCCAGGAACCGAAGCTTTCTTT. The V call is TRBV7-3, the J call TRBJ1-1; D gene ambiguous. V gave up 1 base and J gave up 8 bases, with 11 bases separating them. CDR3 length: 13 residues. Per germline, CDR1 SGHTA and CDR2 FQGTGA.

This CDR3 is CATGGIAGRSSYEQYF. The CDR3 region has the DNA TGTGCCACTGGGGGCATAGCGGGACGAAGCTCCTACGAGCAGTACTTC. The chain joins TRBV2 to TRBJ2-7; 8 nucleotides line up with TRBD2. With V trimmed by 10 bases and J by 0 bases, 14 bases remained unmatched. The CDR3 is 16 residues long. From germline, CDR1 is SNHLY and CDR2 FYNNEI.

This chain joins TRBV4-3 and TRBJ1-2; D possibly corresponds to TRBD1 (5 bases). This CDR3 has 18 residues. The V gene's germline CDR1 is LGHNA and CDR2 YSLEER. V was cut by 1 base and J by 2 bases, with 20 bases left in between. The CDR3: CASSQAFGGTHDNYGYTF. CDR3 bases: TGCGCCAGCAGCCAAGCCTTTGGCGGGACCCACGACAACTATGGCTACACCTTC.

Notes on this clone: This specimen includes other DNA sequences encoding the same CDR3. The chain uses TRBV5-1 and TRBJ1-3; D is ambiguous. There are 14 residues in the CDR3. Germline lookup yields CDR1 SGHRS and CDR2 YFSETQ. The germline V and J ends were trimmed by 0 bases and 0 bases, with 4 bases remaining between them. As DNA, the CDR3 is TGCGCCAGCAGCTTGGGAGGCTCTGGAAACACCATATATTTT. Translation: CASSLGGSGNTIYF.

The chain is built from TRBV7-2 and TRBJ2-3, with TRBD2 matching over 12 bases. The CDR3 spans 17 residues. V was clipped by 2 bases and J by 5 bases; unmatched bases: 8. Per germline, CDR1 SGHTA and CDR2 FQGNSA. The CDR3 here is CASSLFPSGRGGDTQYF. CDR3 DNA: TGTGCCAGCAGCTTATTTCCTAGCGGGAGGGGTGGAGATACGCAGTATTTT. Complete variable domain (other parts from reference TRBV7-2 and TRBJ2-3): GAGVSQSPSNKVTEKGKDVELRCDPISGHTALYWYRQSLGQGLEFLIYFQGNSAPDKSGLPSDRFSAERTGGSVSTLTIQRTQQEDSAVYLCASSLFPSGRGGDTQYFGPGTRLTVL.

The rearrangement links TRBV5-6 to TRBJ2-7; 8 bases line up with TRBD2. This CDR3 spans 14 amino acids. The V and J ends lost 5 bases and 5 bases, in that order; junction bases with no gene match: 9. From germline, CDR1 is SGHDT and CDR2 YYEEEE. The CDR3 coding sequence is TGTGCCAGCAGATCGGGACTAGAAACGCACGAGCAGTACTTC. Translated: CASRSGLETHEQYF.

The gene calls are TRBV2 and TRBJ2-3; the D gene is possibly TRBD2 (8 bases). The CDR3 runs 14 residues. Trimming pared 5 bases from V and 15 bases from J, leaving 24 bases between. Germline V CDR1 and CDR2: SNHLY, FYNNEI. CDR3 DNA sequence: TGTGCCAGCAGTTTACAGGGGACGGGACTAGTCCATTATTTT. Its protein is CASSLQGTGLVHYF. Full variable domain (rest looked up from reference TRBV2 and TRBJ2-3): EPEVTQTPSHQVTQMGQEVILRCVPISNHLYFYWYRQILGQKVEFLVSFYNNEISEKSEIFDDQFSVERPDGSNFTLKIRSTKLEDSAMYFCASSLQGTGLVHYFGPGTRLTVL.

V gene TRBV15 combines with J gene TRBJ2-7; no clear D gene. CDR3 length equals 15 residues. Trimming took 5 bases from V and 0 from J, leaving 14 bases between them. CDR1 and CDR2 from the germline V gene are LNHNV and YYDKDF (reference sequence). This CDR3 reads CATSDFDSSSYEQYF. For the CDR3, the DNA is TGTGCCACCAGCGATTTCGATTCCAGCTCCTACGAGCAGTACTTC.

The chain couples TRBV4-1 to TRBJ2-2; D uncertain. In germline, CDR1 is MGHRA, CDR2 YSYEKL. Trimming removed 1 base at V and 7 bases at J, with 10 bases between. The CDR3 extends over 14 amino acids. Here the CDR3 reads CASSQGQENGELFF. Written as DNA, the CDR3 is TGCGCCAGCAGCCAAGGACAAGAAAACGGGGAGCTGTTTTTT.

This clone has only a few counts. V and J are TRBV6-1 and TRBJ1-2; no reliable D call. The CDR3 runs 15 residues. The V and J ends lost 4 bases and 0 bases respectively, with 12 bases between them. The V gene's germline CDR1 is MNHNS and CDR2 SASEGT. CDR3 bases: TGTGCCAGCAGTGTCACGGGGATCGCTAACTATGGCTACACCTTC. Protein sequence: CASSVTGIANYGYTF.

The chain combines TRBV7-9 with TRBJ1-2; TRBD1 matches at 10 bases. V shed 5 bases and J 3 bases; nucleotides not matched to a gene: 12. The germline gives CDR1 SEHNR, CDR2 FQNEAQ (reference sequence). CDR3 length: 17 residues. CDR3 amino acids: CASSPWTGGLLDYGYTF. The CDR3 DNA is TGTGCCAGCAGCCCATGGACAGGGGGTTTATTAGACTATGGCTACACCTTC.